Listed below are T cell receptor beta chains from one sample, sequenced in a study of blood T cell repertoires in COVID-19. Sequenced by immunoSEQ multiplex PCR; TCRdb stores in-frame clones only, minus some. The sample yields 150,000 to 200,000 clones, about 77% seen once. Sequenced input: peripheral blood. The receptors come from an elderly woman with active or convalescent COVID-19. Each CDR3 is given with its conserved first and last residue. The order of the fields is J gene, V gene, D gene, CDR3 protein, CDR3 DNA. D genes are given only for firm matches.

TRBJ1-1	TRBV5-1	TRBD1	CASSTSGTGGDEAFF	TGCGCCAGCAGCACCTCCGGGACAGGGGGCGATGAAGCTTTCTTT
TRBJ1-1	TRBV11-2	TRBD1	CASSPRGWTGETEAFF	TGTGCCAGCAGCCCTAGGGGGTGGACAGGGGAAACTGAAGCTTTCTTT
TRBJ1-5	TRBV10-3	-	CAISEGILTGISNQPQHF	TGTGCCATCAGTGAGGGGATCCTAACAGGGATTAGCAATCAGCCCCAGCATTTT
TRBJ2-5	TRBV3-1/TRBV3-2	TRBD1	CASSHGRRTGGETQYF	TGTGCCAGCAGCCATGGAAGGCGGACAGGGGGAGAGACCCAGTACTTC
TRBJ1-2	TRBV11-2	-	CASSLDTGFYGYTF	TGTGCCAGCAGCTTGGATACAGGCTTCTATGGCTACACCTTC
TRBJ2-5	TRBV5-1	-	CASSLGHQQETQYF	TGCGCCAGCAGTCTCGGACATCAACAAGAGACCCAGTACTTC
TRBJ2-2	TRBV5-1	-	CASSQGVGETGELFF	TGCGCCAGCAGCCAGGGTGTTGGGGAAACCGGGGAGCTGTTTTTT
TRBJ2-5	TRBV7-8	TRBD1	CASSLSGTGASETQYF	TGTGCCAGCAGCTTATCCGGGACAGGGGCGTCAGAGACCCAGTACTTC
TRBJ2-4	TRBV29-1	-	CSVVVAPAKNIQYF	TGCAGCGTTGTCGTAGCGCCAGCCAAAAACATTCAGTACTTC
TRBJ1-1	TRBV11-2	TRBD1	CASSPGTGYEAFF	TGTGCCAGCAGCCCAGGGACAGGGTATGAAGCTTTCTTT
TRBJ2-1	TRBV5-6	TRBD1	CASSRDRENEQFF	TGTGCCAGCAGCAGGGACAGGGAGAATGAGCAGTTCTTC
TRBJ2-4	TRBV9	-	CASSAGLAKNIQYF	TGTGCCAGCAGCGCGGGTCTAGCCAAAAACATTCAGTACTTC
TRBJ2-7	TRBV7-2	TRBD2	CASSIGAGVYEQYF	TGTGCCAGCAGCATAGGGGCGGGGGTGTACGAGCAGTACTTC
TRBJ2-1	TRBV21-1	-	CASSKDTSSGVYNEQFF	TGTGCCAGCAGCAAAGATACGAGCAGCGGGGTATACAATGAGCAGTTCTTC